This TCR beta chain was found in a study of blood T cell repertoires in COVID-19. TCRdb's table, derived via immunoSEQ multiplex PCR, lists solely in-frame clones and lacks some. The sample includes over 200,000 clones, 70% to 90% of them seen just once. Germline CDR1 is SGHDT and CDR2 is YYEEEE. Unmatched junction bases numbered 2, after V lost 2 bases and J lost 0 bases. The CDR3 runs 14 residues. Donors were grouped by their self-reported clinical history. The clonotype was recovered from a man aged 25-45 years who had recovered from COVID-19. Source material: PBMCs or T cells enriched from blood (not recorded which). J is TRBJ2-7 and V is TRBV5-6; 7 bases map to TRBD2. The CDR3 sequence: CASSFRDYSYEQYF. The CDR3 nucleotides read TGTGCCAGCAGCTTCCGGGACTACTCCTACGAGCAGTACTTC. Full variable domain (missing parts from reference TRBV5-6 and TRBJ2-7): DAGVTQSPTHLIKTRGQQVTLRCSPKSGHDTVSWYQQALGQGPQFIFQYYEEEERQRGNFPDRFSGHQFPNYSSELNVNALLLGDSALYLCASSFRDYSYEQYFGPGTRLTVT.